This TCR beta chain was captured by sequencing in a study of CD8+ T cells in alopecia areata. Looking at the study overall: Patients in the treated group were given tofacitinib by mouth, 5 to 10 mg twice a day. Study-level points and caveats: Within the top 100, expanded CD8+ clones significantly decreased with tofacitinib, as did scalp clonality. With tofacitinib ongoing, many expanded lesional clones persisted in both scalp and blood. Scalp data also include sequences from resident alphabeta T cells of normal skin.

The CDR3 extends over 13 amino acids. Trimming shortened V by 2 bases and J by 1 base, and 6 bases separated the two germline ends. CDR1 and CDR2 from the germline V gene are MNHEY and SMNVEV (reference sequence). Worth noting for this clone: Its antigen is as yet unknown.

RNA was extracted and reverse transcribed into cDNA as the sequencing template. The data were produced by immunoSEQ multiplex PCR, yet TCRdb's version contains in-frame clones alone and is incomplete. The table includes 150,000 to 200,000 clones, roughly 62% detected once. The sample's treatment: oral pan-JAK inhibitor, 5-10 mg twice daily. The sequence came from a human donor with alopecia areata. The V gene is TRBV27, the J gene TRBJ2-7; maybe TRBD2 (6 bases). The sequenced sample was CD8+ T cells sorted from blood, obtained at week 24, from a patient treated with tofacitinib. This chain's CDR3 is CASSLAGSYEQYF. The CDR3 region has the DNA TGTGCCAGCAGTTTAGCGGGGTCCTACGAGCAGTACTTC.